The T cell receptor (beta chain) described here comes from a study of cytomegalovirus exposure and HLA in healthy donors. Germline CDR1 and CDR2: SEHNR and FQNEAQ (reference sequence). The CDR3 covers 14 residues. V trimming: 5 bases; J trimming: 7 bases; junction bases outside the gene matches: 5. Using immunoSEQ multiplex PCR, the repertoire was profiled, and TCRdb retains in-frame clones only, with some absent. The profile shows some 150,000 clones, approximately 92% of them singletons. The TCR originated in a woman aged 18-29 years in good health and CMV-seropositive. Specimen: PBMCs. V usage is TRBV7-9 and J usage is TRBJ1-4, with TRBD1 identical over 9 bases. The CDR3 sequence is CASSPGQGFEKLFF. The CDR3 DNA is TGTGCCAGCAGCCCAGGACAGGGGTTTGAAAAACTGTTTTTT.